The source of this T cell receptor (beta chain) is a study of human T cells and chemical hapten exposure. TCRdb redid the calling of the RACE reads with MiXCR, one entry per CDR3 protein. The table lists 50,000 or so distinct CDR3 sequences, approximately 11% of them singletons. Trimming pared 5 bases from V and 0 bases from J, leaving 17 bases between. The length of the CDR3 is 18 residues. Looked up from germline, CDR1 is ENHRY and CDR2 is SYGVKD. Time point reported: patch test 1, 2 weeks after DPC sensitization. The treatment was: therapeutic diphenylcyclopropenone sensitization with weekly scalp DPC. Unfractionated whole blood was the source from which total RNA was extracted.

The TCR sequence derives from a woman aged 35 to 49 with alopecia areata. Some clones in this sample may be carry-over from other donors' samples. Sequenced material: whole blood, taken in connection with sensitization to the hapten diphenylcyclopropenone (DPC). V gene TRBV10-3 combines with J gene TRBJ2-6, with a weak D call TRBD1 (5 bases). The CDR3 DNA is TGTGCCATCAGTCGAGACAGTCCCACTCTCTCTGGGGCCAACGTCCTGACTTTC. Translating it yields CAISRDSPTLSGANVLTF.